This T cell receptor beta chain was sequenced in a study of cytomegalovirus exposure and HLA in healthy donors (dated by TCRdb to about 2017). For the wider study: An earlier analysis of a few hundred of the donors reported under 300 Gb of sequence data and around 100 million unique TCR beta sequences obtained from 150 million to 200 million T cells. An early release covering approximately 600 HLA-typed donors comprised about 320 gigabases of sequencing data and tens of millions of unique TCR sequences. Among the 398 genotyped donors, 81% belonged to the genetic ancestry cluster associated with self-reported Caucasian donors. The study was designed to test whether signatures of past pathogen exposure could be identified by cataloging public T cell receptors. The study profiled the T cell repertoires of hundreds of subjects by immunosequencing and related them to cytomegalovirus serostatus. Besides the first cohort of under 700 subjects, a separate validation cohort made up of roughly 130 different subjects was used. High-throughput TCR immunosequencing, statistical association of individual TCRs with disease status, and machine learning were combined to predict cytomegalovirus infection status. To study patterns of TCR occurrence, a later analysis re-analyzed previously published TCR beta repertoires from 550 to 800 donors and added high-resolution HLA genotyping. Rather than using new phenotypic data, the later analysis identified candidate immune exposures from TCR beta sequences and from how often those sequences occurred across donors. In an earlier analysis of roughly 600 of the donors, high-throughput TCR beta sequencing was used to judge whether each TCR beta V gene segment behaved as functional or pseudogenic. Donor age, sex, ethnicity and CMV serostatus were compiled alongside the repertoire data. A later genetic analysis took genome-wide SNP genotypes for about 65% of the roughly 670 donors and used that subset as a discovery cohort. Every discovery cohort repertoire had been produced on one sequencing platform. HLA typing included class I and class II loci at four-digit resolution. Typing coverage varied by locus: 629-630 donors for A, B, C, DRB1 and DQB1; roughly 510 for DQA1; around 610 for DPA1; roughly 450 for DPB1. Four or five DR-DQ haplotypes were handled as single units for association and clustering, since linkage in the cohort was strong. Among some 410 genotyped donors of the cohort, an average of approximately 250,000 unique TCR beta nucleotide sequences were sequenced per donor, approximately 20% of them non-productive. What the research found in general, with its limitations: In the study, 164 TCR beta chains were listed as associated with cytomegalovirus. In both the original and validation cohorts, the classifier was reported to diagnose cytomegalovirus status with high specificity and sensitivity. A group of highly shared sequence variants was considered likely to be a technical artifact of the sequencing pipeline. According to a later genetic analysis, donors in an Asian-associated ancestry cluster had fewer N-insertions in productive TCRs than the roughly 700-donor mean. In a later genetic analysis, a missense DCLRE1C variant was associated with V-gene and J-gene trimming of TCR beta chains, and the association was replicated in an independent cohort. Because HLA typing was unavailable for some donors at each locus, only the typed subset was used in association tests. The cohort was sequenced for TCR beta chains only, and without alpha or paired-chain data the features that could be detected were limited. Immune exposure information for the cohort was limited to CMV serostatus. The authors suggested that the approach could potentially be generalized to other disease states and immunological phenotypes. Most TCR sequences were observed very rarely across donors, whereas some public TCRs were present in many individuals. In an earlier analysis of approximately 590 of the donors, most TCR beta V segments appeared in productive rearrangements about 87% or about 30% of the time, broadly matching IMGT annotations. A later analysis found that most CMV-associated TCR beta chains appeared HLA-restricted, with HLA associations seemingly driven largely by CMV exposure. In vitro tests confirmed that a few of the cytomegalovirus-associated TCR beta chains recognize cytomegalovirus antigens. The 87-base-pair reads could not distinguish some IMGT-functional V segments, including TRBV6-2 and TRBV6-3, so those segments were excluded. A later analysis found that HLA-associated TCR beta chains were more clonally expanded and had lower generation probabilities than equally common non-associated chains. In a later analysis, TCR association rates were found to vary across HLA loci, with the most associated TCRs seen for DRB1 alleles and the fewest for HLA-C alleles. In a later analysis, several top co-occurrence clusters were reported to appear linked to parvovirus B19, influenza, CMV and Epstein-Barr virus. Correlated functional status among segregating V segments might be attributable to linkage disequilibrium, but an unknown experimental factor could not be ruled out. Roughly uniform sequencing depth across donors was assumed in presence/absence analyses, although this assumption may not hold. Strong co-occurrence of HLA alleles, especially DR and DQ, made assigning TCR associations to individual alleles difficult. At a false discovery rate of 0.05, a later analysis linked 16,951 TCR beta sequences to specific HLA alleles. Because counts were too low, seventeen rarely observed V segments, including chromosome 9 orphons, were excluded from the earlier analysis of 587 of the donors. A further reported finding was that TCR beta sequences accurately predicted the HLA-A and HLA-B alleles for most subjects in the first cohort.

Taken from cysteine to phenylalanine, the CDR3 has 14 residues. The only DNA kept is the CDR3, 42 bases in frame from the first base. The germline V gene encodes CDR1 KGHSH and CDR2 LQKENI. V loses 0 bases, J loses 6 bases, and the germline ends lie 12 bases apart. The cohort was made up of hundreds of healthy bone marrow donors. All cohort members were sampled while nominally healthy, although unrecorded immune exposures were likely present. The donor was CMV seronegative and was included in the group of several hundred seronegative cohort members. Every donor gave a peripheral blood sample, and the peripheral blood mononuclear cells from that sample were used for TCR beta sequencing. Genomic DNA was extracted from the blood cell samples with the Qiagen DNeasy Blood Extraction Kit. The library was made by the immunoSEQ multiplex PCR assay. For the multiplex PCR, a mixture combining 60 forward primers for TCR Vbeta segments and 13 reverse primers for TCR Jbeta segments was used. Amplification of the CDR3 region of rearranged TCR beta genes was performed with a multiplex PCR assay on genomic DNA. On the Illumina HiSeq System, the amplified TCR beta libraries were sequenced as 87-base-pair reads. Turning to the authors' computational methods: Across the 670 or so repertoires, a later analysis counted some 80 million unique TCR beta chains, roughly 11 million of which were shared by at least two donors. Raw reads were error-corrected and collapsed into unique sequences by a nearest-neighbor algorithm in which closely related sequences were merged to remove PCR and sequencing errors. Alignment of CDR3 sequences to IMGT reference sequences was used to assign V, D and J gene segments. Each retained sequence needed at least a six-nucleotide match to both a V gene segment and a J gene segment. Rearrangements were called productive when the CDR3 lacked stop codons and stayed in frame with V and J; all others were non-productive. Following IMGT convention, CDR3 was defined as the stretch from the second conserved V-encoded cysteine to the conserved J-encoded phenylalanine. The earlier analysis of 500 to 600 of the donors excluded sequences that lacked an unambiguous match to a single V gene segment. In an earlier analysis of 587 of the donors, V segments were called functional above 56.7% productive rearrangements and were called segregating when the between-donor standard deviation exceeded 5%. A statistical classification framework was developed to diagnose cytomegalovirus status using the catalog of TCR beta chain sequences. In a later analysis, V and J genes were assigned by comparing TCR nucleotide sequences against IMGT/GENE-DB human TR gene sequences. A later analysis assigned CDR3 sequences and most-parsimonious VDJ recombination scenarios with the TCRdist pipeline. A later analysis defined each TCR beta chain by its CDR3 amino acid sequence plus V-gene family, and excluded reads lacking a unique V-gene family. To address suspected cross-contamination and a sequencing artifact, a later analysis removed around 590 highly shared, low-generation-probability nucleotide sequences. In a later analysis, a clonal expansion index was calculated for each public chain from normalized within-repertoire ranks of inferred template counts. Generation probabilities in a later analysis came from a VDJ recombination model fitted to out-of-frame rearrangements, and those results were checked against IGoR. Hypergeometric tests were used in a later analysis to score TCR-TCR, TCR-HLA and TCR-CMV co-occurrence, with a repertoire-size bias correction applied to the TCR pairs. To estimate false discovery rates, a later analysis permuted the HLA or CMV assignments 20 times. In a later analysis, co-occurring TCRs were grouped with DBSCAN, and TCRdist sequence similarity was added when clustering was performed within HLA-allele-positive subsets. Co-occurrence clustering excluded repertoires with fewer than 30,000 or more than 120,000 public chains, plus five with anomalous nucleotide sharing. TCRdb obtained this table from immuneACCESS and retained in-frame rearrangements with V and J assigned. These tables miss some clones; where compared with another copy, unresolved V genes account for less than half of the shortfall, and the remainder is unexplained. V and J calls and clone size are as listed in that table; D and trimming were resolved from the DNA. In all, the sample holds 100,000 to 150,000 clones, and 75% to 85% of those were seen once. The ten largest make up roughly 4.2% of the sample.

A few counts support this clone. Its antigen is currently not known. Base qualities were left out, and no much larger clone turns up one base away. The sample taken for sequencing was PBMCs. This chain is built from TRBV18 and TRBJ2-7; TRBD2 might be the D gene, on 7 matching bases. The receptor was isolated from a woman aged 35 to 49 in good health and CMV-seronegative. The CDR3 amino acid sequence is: CASSPPNREGEQYF. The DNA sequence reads TGTGCCAGCTCACCACCGAACAGGGAGGGCGAGCAGTACTTC.